The rows below give T cell receptor beta chains drawn from one sample of a study of long-term antiretroviral therapy in people with HIV. Produced via immunoSEQ multiplex PCR; TCRdb's table is partial and in-frame only. The sample gives almost 25,000 clones, approximately 80% of which show up once; roughly 2.3% is in the top ten. Sequencing was performed on unsorted PBMCs, taken 3 years after starting antiretroviral therapy. These receptors all come from a man aged 45-65 years with HIV. Each CDR3 is given with its conserved first and last residue. The D gene is left open where the match is weak. Expanded clones get a size class; other rows say once, few or many, or leave the size out.

D: -; V: TRBV10-1; size: -; J: TRBJ1-1; CDR3: CASSEGQPF; DNA: TGCGCCAGCAGTGAGGGGCAACCTTTT
D: -; V: TRBV27; size: -; J: TRBJ1-1; CDR3: CASTQGGAAFF; DNA: TGTGCCAGCACCCAAGGGGGGGCGGCTTTCTTT
D: -; V: TRBV4-1; size: -; J: TRBJ1-2; CDR3: CASSQGQDGGVDYGYTF; DNA: TGCGCCAGCAGCCAAGGACAGGACGGTGGGGTAGACTATGGCTACACCTTC
D: -; V: TRBV28; size: once; J: TRBJ2-3; CDR3: CASSFGDLTTDTQYF; DNA: TGTGCCAGCAGTTTCGGGGACCTCACCACAGATACGCAGTATTTT
D: -; V: TRBV7-8; size: -; J: TRBJ2-7; CDR3: CASRTGRTGYEQYF; DNA: TGTGCCAGCAGGACAGGGAGGACGGGCTACGAGCAGTACTTC
D: -; V: TRBV11-2; size: -; J: TRBJ1-3; CDR3: CASSLGFTVSGNTIYF; DNA: TGTGCCAGCAGCTTAGGATTTACCGTGTCAGGAAACACCATATATTTT
D: TRBD2; V: TRBV11-2; size: -; J: TRBJ2-2; CDR3: CASSLYPPTSGTGELFF; DNA: TGTGCCAGCAGCTTATATCCGCCGACTAGCGGGACCGGGGAGCTGTTTTTT
D: TRBD1; V: TRBV28; size: -; J: TRBJ1-2; CDR3: CASSPSSPGGSDDGYTF; DNA: TGTGCCAGCAGTCCATCCTCCCCAGGGGGCTCTGATGATGGCTACACCTTC
D: -; V: TRBV5-6; size: -; J: TRBJ1-5; CDR3: CASSLVDSGQPQHF; DNA: TGTGCCAGCAGCTTGGTGGACAGCGGTCAGCCCCAGCATTTT
D: -; V: TRBV4-3; size: -; J: TRBJ1-3; CDR3: CASSQDYEGNTIYF; DNA: TGCGCCAGCAGCCAAGATTATGAGGGAAACACCATATATTTT
D: -; V: TRBV15; size: -; J: TRBJ2-5; CDR3: CATSRDPTDQETQYF; DNA: TGTGCCACCAGCAGAGATCCGACAGACCAAGAGACCCAGTACTTC
D: -; V: TRBV11-2; size: -; J: TRBJ2-3; CDR3: CASSLVEGWDF; DNA: TGTGCCAGCAGCTTAGTCGAGGGATGGGATTTT
D: -; V: TRBV11-3; size: -; J: TRBJ2-3; CDR3: CASSYRREVGDTQYF; DNA: TGTGCCAGCAGCTATAGAAGGGAGGTCGGGGATACGCAGTATTTT
D: -; V: TRBV28; size: -; J: TRBJ2-3; CDR3: CASLEGFGGDTQYF; DNA: TGTGCCAGCTTAGAGGGGTTCGGTGGAGATACGCAGTATTTT
D: TRBD1; V: TRBV6-5; size: -; J: TRBJ2-3; CDR3: CASSPTGRGQDTQYF; DNA: TGTGCCAGCAGTCCCACAGGCAGGGGGCAAGATACGCAGTATTTT
D: -; V: TRBV11-2; size: -; J: TRBJ2-7; CDR3: CASSLMPRGRYEQYF; DNA: TGTGCCAGCAGCTTAATGCCGCGGGGGCGGTACGAGCAGTACTTC
D: -; V: TRBV7-9; size: -; J: TRBJ1-5; CDR3: CASSLDNRNQPQHF; DNA: TGTGCCAGCAGCTTAGATAACCGCAATCAGCCCCAGCATTTT
D: -; V: TRBV28; size: -; J: TRBJ1-2; CDR3: CASSWEDYGYTF; DNA: TGTGCCAGCAGTTGGGAGGACTATGGCTACACCTTC
D: -; V: TRBV5-8; size: -; J: TRBJ2-7; CDR3: CASSGGQAYEQYF; DNA: TGTGCCAGCAGCGGAGGTCAGGCCTACGAGCAGTACTTC
D: TRBD1; V: TRBV7-9; size: few; J: TRBJ1-1; CDR3: CASGDRRVDTEAFF; DNA: TGTGCCAGCGGGGACAGGCGGGTCGACACTGAAGCTTTCTTT
D: -; V: TRBV4-1; size: -; J: TRBJ2-1; CDR3: CASSPRDALNEQFF; DNA: TGCGCCAGCAGCCCCCGGGACGCGTTAAATGAGCAGTTCTTC
D: TRBD1; V: TRBV7-9; size: -; J: TRBJ2-2; CDR3: CASSPDRVMTGELFF; DNA: TGTGCCAGCAGCCCTGACAGGGTGATGACCGGGGAGCTGTTTTTT
D: TRBD1; V: TRBV11-3; size: -; J: TRBJ2-7; CDR3: CASSRSRGLRPYEQYF; DNA: TGTGCCAGCAGCCGTTCGAGGGGGCTTCGCCCCTACGAGCAGTACTTC
D: -; V: TRBV25-1; size: -; J: TRBJ1-1; CDR3: CASSVASSEAFF; DNA: TGTGCCAGCAGTGTAGCCAGTTCGGAAGCTTTCTTT
D: -; V: TRBV28; size: -; J: TRBJ2-7; CDR3: CASSWSSYEQYF; DNA: TGTGCCAGCAGTTGGAGCTCCTACGAGCAGTACTTC
D: TRBD1; V: TRBV29-1; size: -; J: TRBJ1-2; CDR3: CSVGGGQGILVDYGYTF; DNA: TGCAGCGTTGGTGGCGGACAGGGAATATTAGTAGACTATGGCTACACCTTC
D: -; V: TRBV29-1; size: -; J: TRBJ1-2; CDR3: CSVKPPRGDGYTF; DNA: TGCAGCGTCAAGCCTCCCCGGGGGGATGGCTACACCTTC
D: -; V: TRBV9; size: -; J: TRBJ2-5; CDR3: CASTPFGLAAIQETQYF; DNA: TGTGCCAGCACCCCCTTTGGTCTAGCAGCTATCCAAGAGACCCAGTACTTC
D: -; V: TRBV7-8; size: -; J: TRBJ1-4; CDR3: CASSLGEQLFF; DNA: TGTGCCAGCAGCTTGGGTGAGCAACTGTTTTTT
D: TRBD2; V: TRBV19; size: -; J: TRBJ2-7; CDR3: CASSVSGNSPYEQYF; DNA: TGTGCCAGTAGCGTCAGCGGGAACTCTCCCTACGAGCAGTACTTC
D: TRBD1; V: TRBV7-2; size: -; J: TRBJ1-1; CDR3: CASSSGQGGVSTEAFF; DNA: TGTGCCAGCAGCTCCGGACAGGGAGGGGTGAGCACTGAAGCTTTCTTT
D: -; V: TRBV25-1; size: -; J: TRBJ2-7; CDR3: CASRGIGYEQYF; DNA: TGTGCCAGCCGAGGGATAGGTTACGAGCAGTACTTC
D: TRBD1; V: TRBV18; size: -; J: TRBJ1-4; CDR3: CASSPSGDRGNEKLFF; DNA: TGTGCCAGCTCACCAAGTGGGGACAGGGGCAATGAAAAACTGTTTTTT
D: -; V: TRBV13; size: -; J: TRBJ1-6; CDR3: CASSLGGFGSPLHF; DNA: TGTGCCAGCAGCTTAGGGGGGTTCGGATCACCCCTCCACTTT
D: TRBD2; V: TRBV14; size: -; J: TRBJ2-7; CDR3: CASSHLGAGAVPYEQYF; DNA: TGTGCCAGCAGCCACCTTGGAGCGGGGGCGGTCCCCTACGAGCAGTACTTC
D: TRBD2; V: TRBV28; size: -; J: TRBJ2-1; CDR3: CASKDPSGVYNEQFF; DNA: TGTGCCAGCAAGGACCCTAGCGGGGTTTACAATGAGCAGTTCTTC
D: TRBD2; V: TRBV7-2; size: -; J: TRBJ2-7; CDR3: CASTLQAGGTYEQYF; DNA: TGTGCCAGCACCTTGCAAGCGGGAGGTACCTACGAGCAGTACTTC
D: TRBD1; V: TRBV19; size: -; J: TRBJ1-1; CDR3: CASSPGTGGMSEAFF; DNA: TGTGCCAGTAGTCCAGGGACAGGGGGCATGTCTGAAGCTTTCTTT
D: -; V: TRBV13; size: -; J: TRBJ1-1; CDR3: CASSFASYKAFF; DNA: TGTGCCAGCAGTTTTGCCTCATATAAAGCTTTCTTT
D: -; V: TRBV7-9; size: few; J: TRBJ1-6; CDR3: CASSLGRQLSNSPLHF; DNA: TGTGCCAGCAGCTTAGGGAGACAGCTTAGTAATTCACCCCTCCACTTT
D: TRBD1; V: TRBV7-6; size: -; J: TRBJ1-3; CDR3: CASSWGTGASSGNTIYF; DNA: TGTGCCAGCAGCTGGGGAACAGGGGCCAGCTCTGGAAACACCATATATTTT
D: -; V: TRBV6-5; size: -; J: TRBJ2-1; CDR3: CASKRQSSYNEQFF; DNA: TGTGCCAGCAAGAGACAGAGCTCCTACAATGAGCAGTTCTTC
D: TRBD1; V: TRBV2; size: few; J: TRBJ1-2; CDR3: CASSGQGAPNGYTF; DNA: TGTGCCAGCAGTGGACAGGGGGCGCCTAATGGCTACACCTTC
D: -; V: TRBV9; size: -; J: TRBJ1-2; CDR3: CASSDVGGGQYGYTF; DNA: TGTGCCAGCAGCGACGTAGGGGGGGGGCAATATGGCTACACCTTC
D: -; V: TRBV11-3; size: -; J: TRBJ2-7; CDR3: CASSLDTEQYF; DNA: TGTGCCAGCAGCTTAGACACTGAGCAGTACTTC
D: TRBD1; V: TRBV6-5; size: -; J: TRBJ2-7; CDR3: CASRGTGDDEQYF; DNA: TGTGCCAGCAGGGGGACAGGGGATGACGAGCAGTACTTC
D: -; V: TRBV11-3; size: -; J: TRBJ2-2; CDR3: CASSSGLFGSGELFF; DNA: TGTGCCAGCAGCTCAGGGTTATTTGGTTCCGGGGAGCTGTTTTTT
D: TRBD1; V: TRBV27; size: -; J: TRBJ1-4; CDR3: CASSRTGSNEKLFF; DNA: TGTGCCAGCAGTAGGACAGGGTCGAATGAAAAACTGTTTTTT
D: TRBD1; V: TRBV29-1; size: once; J: TRBJ1-2; CDR3: CSVEVSNRGPYGYTF; DNA: TGCAGCGTTGAAGTCTCTAACAGGGGTCCCTATGGCTACACCTTC
D: -; V: TRBV7-9; size: -; J: TRBJ1-1; CDR3: CASSLPQGTEAFF; DNA: TGTGCCAGCAGCCTCCCTCAGGGGACTGAAGCTTTCTTT
D: -; V: TRBV5-6; size: -; J: TRBJ2-7; CDR3: CASSAIGKTGYF; DNA: TGTGCCAGCAGCGCAATCGGGAAGACCGGGTACTTC
D: -; V: TRBV5-6; size: -; J: TRBJ1-2; CDR3: CASSLFNTGYGYTF; DNA: TGTGCCAGCAGCTTGTTCAATACAGGCTATGGCTACACCTTC
D: -; V: TRBV5-6; size: -; J: TRBJ1-2; CDR3: CASSLVAAAIYGYTF; DNA: TGTGCCAGCAGCTTGGTGGCCGCGGCTATCTATGGCTACACCTTC
D: -; V: TRBV11-2; size: few; J: TRBJ2-3; CDR3: CASSSQRGAEITDTQYF; DNA: TGTGCCAGCAGCTCCCAAAGGGGAGCGGAGATCACAGATACGCAGTATTTT
D: -; V: TRBV11-2; size: -; J: TRBJ1-1; CDR3: CASSSPLRVSGEAFF; DNA: TGTGCCAGCAGCTCCCCCTTGAGGGTGTCGGGTGAAGCTTTCTTT
D: -; V: TRBV30; size: -; J: TRBJ1-1; CDR3: CAWSVSGGETEAFF; DNA: TGTGCCTGGAGTGTATCCGGGGGCGAAACTGAAGCTTTCTTT
D: -; V: TRBV9; size: -; J: TRBJ2-2; CDR3: CASSPRGGLANTGELFF; DNA: TGTGCCAGCAGCCCCCGTGGGGGACTCGCGAACACCGGGGAGCTGTTTTTT
D: -; V: TRBV7-9; size: -; J: TRBJ1-2; CDR3: CASSPLRGYGYTF; DNA: TGTGCCAGCAGCCCCCTTCGGGGCTATGGCTACACCTTC